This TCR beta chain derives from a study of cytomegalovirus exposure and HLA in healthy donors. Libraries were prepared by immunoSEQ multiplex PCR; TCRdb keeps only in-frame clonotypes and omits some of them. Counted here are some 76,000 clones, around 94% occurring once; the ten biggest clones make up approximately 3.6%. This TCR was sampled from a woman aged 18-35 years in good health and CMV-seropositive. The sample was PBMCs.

In DNA form, the CDR3 reads TGTGCCAGCAGCCGCCGGGACAGGGGGCTGTACACTGAAGCTTTCTTT. Protein product: CASSRRDRGLYTEAFF. V is TRBV5-8 and J is TRBJ1-1; 12 positions match TRBD1. This CDR3 has 16 residues. The germline CDR1 and CDR2 sequences are SGHTS and YDEGEE. V dropped 4 bases and J dropped 3; count of bases not matched to a gene: 7.